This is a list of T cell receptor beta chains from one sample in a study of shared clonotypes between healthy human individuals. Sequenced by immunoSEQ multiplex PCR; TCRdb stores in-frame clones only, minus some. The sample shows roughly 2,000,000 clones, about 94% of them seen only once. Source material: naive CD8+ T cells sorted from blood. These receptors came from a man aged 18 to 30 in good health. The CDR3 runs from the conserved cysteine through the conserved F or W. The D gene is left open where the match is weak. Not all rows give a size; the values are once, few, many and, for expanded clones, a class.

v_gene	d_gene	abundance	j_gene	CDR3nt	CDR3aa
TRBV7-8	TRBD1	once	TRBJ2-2	TGTGCCAGCAGCAGGGGGCTGGCAGAGAACACCGGGGAGCTGTTTTTT	CASSRGLAENTGELFF
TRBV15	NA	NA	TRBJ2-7	TGTGCCACCAGCTACAGGGAAACCTACGAGCAGTACTTC	CATSYRETYEQYF
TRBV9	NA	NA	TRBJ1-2	TGTGCCAGCAGCGTAGGAGGGACGGTTGGCTACACCTTC	CASSVGGTVGYTF
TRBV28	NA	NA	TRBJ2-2	TGTGCCAGCAGTTTATTGGGGGGTACCGGGGAGCTGTTTTTT	CASSLLGGTGELFF
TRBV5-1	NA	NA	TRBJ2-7	TGCGCCAGCAGCTTCGTTGGGAGCTCCTACGAGCAGTACTTC	CASSFVGSSYEQYF
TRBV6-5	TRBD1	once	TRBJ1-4	TGTGCCAGCAGTTACTCGGAGACAGGGCTGGATGAAAAACTGTTTTTT	CASSYSETGLDEKLFF
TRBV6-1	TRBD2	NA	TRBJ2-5	TGTGCCAGCAGTGAACCTCCTAGCGGGGGTCGGGAGACCCAGTACTTC	CASSEPPSGGRETQYF
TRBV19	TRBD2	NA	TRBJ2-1	TGTGCCAGTAGTGTGGGACTAGCGGGAGGGTTATCCTACAATGAGCAGTTCTTC	CASSVGLAGGLSYNEQFF
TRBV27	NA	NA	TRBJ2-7	TGTGCCGGCAGTTTTGGGCCGCTCTACGAGCAGTACTTC	CAGSFGPLYEQYF
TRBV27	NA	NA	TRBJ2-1	TGTGCCAGCATGCCAATTTCCTACAATGAGCAGTTCTTC	CASMPISYNEQFF
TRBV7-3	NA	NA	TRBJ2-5	TGTGCCAGCAGCTACCAAGAGACCCAGTACTTC	CASSYQETQYF
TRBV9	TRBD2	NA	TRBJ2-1	TGTGCCAGCAGCGGGACTAGCGAGAGCTCCTACAATGAGCAGTTCTTC	CASSGTSESSYNEQFF
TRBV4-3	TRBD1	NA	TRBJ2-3	TGCGCCAGCAGCCAAGGGACAGGGGGCTCAGATACGCAGTATTTT	CASSQGTGGSDTQYF
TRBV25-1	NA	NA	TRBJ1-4	TGTGCCAGCAGTGTGGGAATAGAAAAACTGTTTTTT	CASSVGIEKLFF
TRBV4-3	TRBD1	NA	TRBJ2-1	TGCGCCAGCAGCCAAGATCCCTCCGGGACAGAAACTTTTAATGAGCAGTTCTTC	CASSQDPSGTETFNEQFF
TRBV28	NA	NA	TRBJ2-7	TGTGCCAGCAGCCTACCCGACAGATCCTACGAGCAGTACTTC	CASSLPDRSYEQYF
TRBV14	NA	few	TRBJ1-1	TGTGCCAGCAGCCAAGGCAGGAACACTGAAGCTTTCTTT	CASSQGRNTEAFF